The table lists the clone carrying this TCR beta chain with many counts. The participants were between roughly 18 and 89 years old and came from about two dozen US areas. Self-reported history from a screening survey and questionnaire set each donor's cohort. Recovery among Cohort 3 donors was established by two negative PCRs, clearance, or symptom resolution. Sequencing used immunoSEQ multiplex PCR; TCRdb keeps in-frame clones, though not all of them. The sample has some 490,000 clones, 70% to 90% seen once. The entry originates in a study of blood T cell repertoires in COVID-19. About the study: PBMCs, B-cell-depleted T cells, or T cells were the source of the cDNA or gDNA that made up the material.

The V gene lost 2 bases and the J gene lost 5 bases, with 14 bases spanning the gap. The CDR3 loop spans 14 amino acids. CDR1 is SGHNT, CDR2 YYREEE, per germline (reference sequence). The chain couples TRBV5-4 to TRBJ2-7; TRBD1 might be the D (6 bases). The source of this sequence is a woman aged 60-75 years who had recovered from COVID-19. The sample consisted of PBMCs or T cells enriched from blood (not recorded which). In nucleotides, the CDR3 is TGTGCCAGCAGCTTTGACAGGAATATCCACGAGCAGTACGTC. Translating gives CASSFDRNIHEQYV.